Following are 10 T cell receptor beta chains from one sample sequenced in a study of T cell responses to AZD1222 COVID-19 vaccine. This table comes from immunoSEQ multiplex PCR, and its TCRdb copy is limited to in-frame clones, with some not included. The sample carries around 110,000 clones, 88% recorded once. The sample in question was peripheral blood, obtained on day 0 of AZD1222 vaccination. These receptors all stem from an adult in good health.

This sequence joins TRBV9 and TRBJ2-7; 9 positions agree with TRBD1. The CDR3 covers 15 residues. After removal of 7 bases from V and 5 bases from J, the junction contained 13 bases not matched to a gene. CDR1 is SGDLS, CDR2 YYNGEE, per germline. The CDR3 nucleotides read TGTGCCAGCTCCCTATGGGGGACAGGGATTCACGAGCAGTACTTC. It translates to CASSLWGTGIHEQYF.

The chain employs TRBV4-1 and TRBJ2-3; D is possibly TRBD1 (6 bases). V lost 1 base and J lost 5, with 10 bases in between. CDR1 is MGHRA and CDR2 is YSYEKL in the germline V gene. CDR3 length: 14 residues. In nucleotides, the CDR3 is TGCGCCAGCAGCCAAGCCCAGGGGTTAGATACGCAGTATTTT. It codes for CASSQAQGLDTQYF.

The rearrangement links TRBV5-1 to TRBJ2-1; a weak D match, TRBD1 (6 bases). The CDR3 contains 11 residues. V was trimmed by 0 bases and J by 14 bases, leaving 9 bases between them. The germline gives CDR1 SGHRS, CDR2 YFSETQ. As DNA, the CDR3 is TGCGCCAGCAGCTTGGGGGGACAAGAGTTCTTC. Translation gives CASSLGGQEFF.

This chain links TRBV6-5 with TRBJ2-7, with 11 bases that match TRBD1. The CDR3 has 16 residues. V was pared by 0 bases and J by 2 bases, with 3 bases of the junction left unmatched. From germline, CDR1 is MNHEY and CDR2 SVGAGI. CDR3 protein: CASSYSRDRGTYEQYF. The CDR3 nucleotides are TGTGCCAGCAGTTACTCTCGGGACAGGGGGACCTACGAGCAGTACTTC.

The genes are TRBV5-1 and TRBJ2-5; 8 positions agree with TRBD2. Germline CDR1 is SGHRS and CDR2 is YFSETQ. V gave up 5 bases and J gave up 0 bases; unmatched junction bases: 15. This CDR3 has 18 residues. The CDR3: CASSFSSGGGTYQETQYF. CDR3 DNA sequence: TGCGCCAGCAGTTTCTCCAGTGGCGGGGGGACGTACCAAGAGACCCAGTACTTC.

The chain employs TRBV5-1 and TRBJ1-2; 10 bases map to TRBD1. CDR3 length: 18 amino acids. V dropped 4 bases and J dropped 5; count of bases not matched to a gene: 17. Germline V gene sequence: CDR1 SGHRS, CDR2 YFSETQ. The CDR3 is CASSPRPGQGRSGYGYTF. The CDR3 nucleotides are TGCGCCAGCAGCCCCCGACCGGGACAGGGGAGGTCTGGTTATGGCTACACCTTC.

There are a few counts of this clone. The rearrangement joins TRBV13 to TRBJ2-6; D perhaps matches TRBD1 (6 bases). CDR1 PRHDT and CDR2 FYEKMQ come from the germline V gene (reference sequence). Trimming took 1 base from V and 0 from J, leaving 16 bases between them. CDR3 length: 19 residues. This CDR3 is CASSLVFRGSRSGANVLTF. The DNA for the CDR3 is TGTGCCAGCAGCTTAGTTTTCAGGGGCTCACGCTCTGGGGCCAACGTCCTGACTTTC.

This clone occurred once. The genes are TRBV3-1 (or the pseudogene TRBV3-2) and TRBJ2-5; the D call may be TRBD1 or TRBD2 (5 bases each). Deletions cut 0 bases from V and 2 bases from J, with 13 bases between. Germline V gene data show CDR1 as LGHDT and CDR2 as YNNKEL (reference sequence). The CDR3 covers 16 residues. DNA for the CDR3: TGTGCCAGCAGCCAAGATACGAGGGGCTATCAAGAGACCCAGTACTTC. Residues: CASSQDTRGYQETQYF.

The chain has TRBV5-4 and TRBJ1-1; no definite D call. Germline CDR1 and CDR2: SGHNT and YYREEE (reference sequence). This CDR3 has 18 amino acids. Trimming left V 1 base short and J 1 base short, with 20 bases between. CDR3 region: CASSLSVSVGTPNTEAFF. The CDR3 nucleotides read TGTGCCAGCAGCTTGAGTGTATCTGTTGGTACCCCGAACACTGAAGCTTTCTTT.

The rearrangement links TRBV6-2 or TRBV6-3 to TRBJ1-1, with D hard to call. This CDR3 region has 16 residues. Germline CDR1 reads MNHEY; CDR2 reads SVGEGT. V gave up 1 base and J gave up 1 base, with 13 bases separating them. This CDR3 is CASSYLTGLGNTEAFF. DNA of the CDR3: TGTGCCAGCAGTTACTTGACCGGACTAGGGAACACTGAAGCTTTCTTT.